This T cell receptor (beta chain) derives from a study of blood T cells in healthy people across ages (dated by TCRdb to 2015 to 2017). About the investigation overall: In model experiments, roughly one uniquely barcoded TCR beta cDNA molecule per two T cells was captured by template switching. Using deep sequencing normalized with unique cDNA molecular identifiers, the study measured how TCR beta repertoire diversity changes with age. The donors were divided into four age groups: young (average around 15 years), middle-aged (about 39), aged (about 56) and long-lived (about 84). Donors of different ages were randomly distributed across sequencing lanes to avoid experimental bias. Two additional independent replicas of 1 million unique cDNA reads from the same blood draw were analyzed for two donors (one aged 18 to 30 and one aged 80 or older). Paper-wide results and their limitations: Estimates of total diversity based on one million sequenced T cells were considered lower bounds and underestimates. A strong correlation was found between observed TCR beta diversity and the percentage of naive T cells measured by flow cytometry. As age increased, observed TCR beta diversity per million T cells dropped in a roughly linear way, and a significant reduction was already evident by age about 40. Compared with the aged group, more naive CD4+ T cells, fewer expanded clones and increased TCR diversity were shown by the long-lived group, suggesting age selection. Bulk unsorted PBMC profiling prevented conclusive comparison of naive and antigen-experienced compartments. Donor CMV infection status was unknown, potentially confounding age-related changes in expanded clonotypes.

V and J lose 0 bases and 10 bases, and a span of 7 bases separates them. The CDR3, from cysteine to phenylalanine, totals 13 residues. The retained sequence is limited to the CDR3, 39 bases, with the frame set at the first base. CDR1 and CDR2 are read off the germline V gene as ENHRY and SYGVKD. For this clonotype: Its cognate antigen has yet to be identified. Nothing much larger sits one base from this clone, and base qualities are not available.

Library construction relied on 5' RACE. TCRdb records Illumina HiSeq 2500 as the sequencer. The second PCR ran for roughly 6 to 11 cycles and used a J-beta primer mix along with a sample-barcoded 5' primer. Each TCR beta cDNA molecule received a unique molecular identifier from a template-switch 5' adaptor carrying 12 random nucleotides. At least 2.5 million CDR3-containing paired-end reads were obtained from each sample. All of the RNA was converted into first-strand cDNA using the Mint cDNA synthesis kit, with a TRBC-specific oligonucleotide serving as the primer. Following uracil-DNA glycosylase treatment, a first 18-cycle PCR with universal primers M1SS and BC2_uni_R was performed on all cDNA. The study's own analysis went as follows. For normalization, 1 million high-quality reads, each with a distinct molecular identifier, were randomly selected from each sample. Reads sharing molecular identifiers were discarded rather than binned into consensus sequences. MiTCR, set to a Q25 quality threshold and the strictest error-elimination algorithm, was used for CDR3 identification, clonotype clustering and error correction. A nonparametric unseen species model with Euler transformation was used to estimate a lower bound on total TCR beta diversity. TCRdb applied fastp at Q25 and MiXCR to the public reads, then kept only in-frame beta chains. All rows with the same CDR3 protein become a single entry with the most common DNA and genes. The V and J calls reflect TCRdb's pipeline rather than the authors' work. The sample has 1.5 million to 2 million distinct CDR3 sequences on record, 28% of them singletons. The ten largest clones take up about 7.7% of the sample.

Donors were a few dozen systemically healthy Caucasian individuals from Russia aged roughly 6 to 100 years. Each donor gave 8 to 10 milliliters of peripheral blood, collected into EDTA-treated Vacutainer tubes. PBMCs were isolated by Ficoll-Paque density-gradient centrifugation, with at least 7 million obtained per sample. Trizol reagent was used to extract total RNA from the PBMCs, yielding at least 5 micrograms per sample. For every donor, an aliquot of PBMCs went through flow cytometry to measure the percentages of naive CD45RAhigh/CD27high T cells. The rearranged chain carries TRBV10-3 and TRBJ1-6; no confident D gene assignment can be made. Sequencing was performed on blood. The clonotype comes from a young woman in good health. The bases are TGTGCCATCAGTGAGTCAGTCTACTCACCCCTCCACTTT. This sequence encodes CAISESVYSPLHF.